This is a list of T cell receptor beta chains from one sample in a study of molecular identifiers for immune sequencing clone quantification. TCRdb reprocessed the PCR reads via MiXCR and lists one record per CDR3 protein. The sample carries about half a million distinct CDR3 sequences, 25% recorded once. Sequencing was carried out using naive CD8+ T cells from blood, with Jurkat cell RNA spiked in. These receptors originate from a human donor in good health. Some libraries in this study had Jurkat cell RNA spiked in. Each CDR3 is given with its conserved first and last residue. Some rows mark clone size as missing; the rest say once, few, many or name a class of expanded clone.

>TRBJ1-5|NA|TRBV27
CASCPGTGSNQPQHF
>TRBJ2-3|NA|TRBV11-2
CASSSALAGLTDTQYF
>TRBJ2-5|NA|TRBV3-1
CASRYKYQETQYF
>TRBJ1-5|many|TRBV4-1
CASSQTTYSNQPQHF
>TRBJ2-3|NA|TRBV11-2
CASSLLTAGRTDTQYF
>TRBJ1-1|many|TRBV12-3/TRBV12-4
CASSVAQLVGHTEAFF
>TRBJ1-5|many|TRBV9
CASSVGDSFNQPQHF
>TRBJ2-7|many|TRBV28
CASRVTGTSYEQYF
>TRBJ1-5|few|TRBV2
CASSLEVWMKGSNQPQHF
>TRBJ2-7|many|TRBV20-1
CSALNRAFYEQYF
>TRBJ2-7|many|TRBV9
CASSVGGGKSYEQYF
>TRBJ2-7|NA|TRBV4-2
CASSTGTRSSCEQYF
>TRBJ2-1|NA|TRBV2
CASSETPGGADYNEQFF
>TRBJ1-3|NA|TRBV4-1
CASSRLTGGYVGNTIYF
>TRBJ2-1|NA|TRBV9
CASSVEGLAHNEQFF
>TRBJ1-5|NA|TRBV20-1
CSAREEFSNQPQHF
>TRBJ1-1|few|TRBV15
CATSRQGYDTEAFF
>TRBJ2-3|NA|TRBV7-2
CASSFSGRATIDTQYF
>TRBJ1-4|few|TRBV5-1
CASRPDRGGGLNEKLFF
>TRBJ2-1|NA|TRBV5-6
CASSLTTGGLDEQFF
>TRBJ2-5|many|TRBV29-1
CSVEEIETQYF
>TRBJ2-7|many|TRBV4-1
CASSQGRAGSYEQYF
>TRBJ2-7|many|TRBV27
CASSAGTGYEQYF
>TRBJ2-7|NA|TRBV27
CASSLIASGNGELYF
>TRBJ2-4|many|TRBV5-1
CASSLVTGLDIQYF
>TRBJ2-1|NA|TRBV4-3
CASSQRQSSYNEQFF
>TRBJ2-5|few|TRBV4-1
CASSQEVPGEETQYF
>TRBJ2-2|NA|TRBV7-9
CASSVVYGTGELFF
>TRBJ2-2|NA|TRBV7-2
CASRSVSGGLTTGELFF
>TRBJ2-7|few|TRBV15
CATSRDSSGHEQYF
>TRBJ2-5|NA|TRBV20-1
CSARRLGEETQYF
>TRBJ2-4|NA|TRBV5-1
CASSLGDVQYF
>TRBJ2-3|many|TRBV6-1
CASSAYLTGSTDTQYF
>TRBJ2-7|many|TRBV4-3
CASSQGVSRAHEQYF
>TRBJ2-1|NA|TRBV10-1
CASSVLGVGHNEQFF
>TRBJ2-1|few|TRBV4-1
CASSQEFVGEQFF
>TRBJ2-3|NA|TRBV7-9
CASSPPSGESTDTQYF
>TRBJ2-3|many|TRBV2
CASGDSAADTQYF
>TRBJ1-4|few|TRBV25-1
CASSESGGYVNEKLFF
>TRBJ1-5|few|TRBV7-9
CASSAQGAGNQPQHF
>TRBJ2-7|few|TRBV20-1
CSAIPGSYEQYF
>TRBJ2-3|NA|TRBV29-1
CSVEYQREFNPPPDTQCF
>TRBJ1-4|few|TRBV7-9
CASSLTDSRATNEKLFF
>TRBJ2-7|NA|TRBV5-1
CASRSGSGSSYEQCF
>TRBJ2-3|few|TRBV7-6
CASSLSPRPTDTQYF
>TRBJ2-1|NA|TRBV4-3
CASSPDRNSYNEQFF
>TRBJ2-7|many|TRBV4-1
CASSQDGDYYEQYF
>TRBJ2-5|few|TRBV6-2/TRBV6-3
CATSSGTQYF
>TRBJ2-3|many|TRBV12-3/TRBV12-4
CASNFGGGTDTQYF
>TRBJ2-4|NA|TRBV7-9
CASSSPQAGDIQYF
>TRBJ1-4|NA|TRBV19
CASSREGGEEEKLFF
>TRBJ1-4|few|TRBV4-1
CASSQVVPGAGGEKLFF